Described below is a single TCR beta chain sequence and its context. The record originates from a study of blood T cell repertoires in COVID-19. On the study more broadly: Samples came from the United States, Italy and Spain, spanning acute and convalescent COVID-19. PBMCs, B-cell-depleted T cells, or T cells provided the cDNA or gDNA that made up the material.

Enrollment of patients from Seattle took place during active infection, with longitudinal follow-up. Original handling: For nucleated cells, counts were estimated from reference gene primer amplification. The method was immunoSEQ multiplex PCR; TCRdb's version includes in-frame clones alone and lacks a portion of them. The V and J calls and clone size come from that table; D and trimming were worked out from the DNA. Of a few hundred thousand clones in the sample, about nine tenths are singletons; the top ten hold 2.5% to 3.5%. The V and J ends lost 5 bases and 8 bases respectively, with 15 bases between them. CDR3 size: 13 residues.

The J gene is TRBJ1-2, the V gene TRBV12-3 or TRBV12-4; TRBD1 might be the D (5 bases). The source material was peripheral blood. The receptor was isolated from a young woman with COVID-19, enrolled during active disease. The CDR3 reads CASSTGTRGGYTF. CDR3 bases: TGTGCCAGCAGTACCGGGACGCGGGGCGGCTACACCTTC.